The 17 T cell receptor beta chains below come from one sample, sequenced in a study of regulatory T cells in long-lasting Graves disease. This sample's time point: newly diagnosed GD, antithyroid drugs for less than 3 months. There was RNA extracted from PBMCs, and the TCR library was made from it. The TCR beta library used iRepertoire HTBI primers with Arm-PCR amplification of CDR3. One entry per CDR3 protein results from TCRdb running MiXCR on the multiplex PCR reads. The sample has around 450,000 distinct CDR3 sequences, over 14% seen once. This sample was shared with a second study, whose subject was T cells in Graves' hyperthyroidism and ophthalmopathy.

Specimen: peripheral blood mononuclear cells (PBMCs), collected at new diagnosis, from a patient treated with antithyroid drugs. The receptors shown here come from a woman between 40 and 55 years old with Graves disease.

The chain combines TRBV7-9 with TRBJ2-6; D is uncertain. The CDR3 has 21 residues. Per the germline V gene, CDR1 is SEHNR and CDR2 is FQNEAQ (reference sequence). The V end lost 5 bases, the J end lost 0 bases, and 26 bases lay between the germline ends. As DNA, the CDR3 is TGTGCCAGCAGCGCGGAAGGGTACAGCGCTAGGAAAAACTCTGGGGCCAACGTCCTGACTTTC. It codes for CASSAEGYSARKNSGANVLTF.

This clonotype was recorded at least ten times. The gene calls are TRBV7-3 and TRBJ2-6; weak D call: TRBD2 (6 bases). There are 17 residues in the CDR3. Between the trimmed V and J ends, which lost 1 base and 3 bases, there was a span of 13 bases. Germline values: CDR1 SGHTA, CDR2 FQGTGA. The CDR3 spells CASSLRAGRDGANVLTF. CDR3 nucleotide sequence: TGTGCCAGCAGCTTAAGGGCAGGGCGGGATGGGGCCAACGTCCTGACTTTC.

This clonotype was seen a handful of times. Being one base from a much bigger clone, this may be a read error. V and J are TRBV9 and TRBJ1-4; 8 bases match TRBD1. The germline gives CDR1 SGDLS, CDR2 YYNGEE. The CDR3 runs 15 residues. DNA for the CDR3: TGTGCCAGCAGCTCGGGACAGGCAACTAATGAAGAACTGTTTTTT. Its protein is CASSSGQATNEELFF.

The chain has TRBV12-5 and TRBJ1-2; D call uncertain. This CDR3 region has 15 residues. V gave up 3 bases and J gave up 4 bases, with 15 bases separating them. The germline V gene has CDR1 LGHNT and CDR2 FRNRAP. CDR3 residues: CASGFDVGSTYGYTF. CDR3 nucleotides: TGTGCTAGTGGTTTTGACGTCGGTAGCACCTATGGCTACACCTTC.

This clonotype was picked up many times. The chain is built from TRBV2 and TRBJ2-2, with 8 bases identical to TRBD2. The germline gives CDR1 SNHLY, CDR2 FYNNEI. With 8 bases clipped from V and 7 bases from J, the junction kept 12 bases outside the gene matches. The CDR3 extends over 15 amino acids. In nucleotides, the CDR3 is TGTGCCAGCGGACCCCTTAGCGGGATGGGCGGGGAGCTGTTTTTT. Residues: CASGPLSGMGGELFF.

This clonotype was seen ten or more times. V usage is TRBV11-2 and J usage is TRBJ2-7; D remains ambiguous. CDR3 length: 11 amino acids. Germline V gives CDR1 SGHAT, CDR2 FQNNGV. V lost 3 bases, J lost 6 bases, and 6 bases lay in between. The CDR3 spells CASSLESEQYF. CDR3 bases: TGTGCCAGCAGCTTGGAGTCCGAGCAGTACTTC.

The sample holds a few counts of this clonotype. This sequence joins TRBV10-2 and TRBJ2-3; TRBD2 is a possible D gene (5 bases). Germline V lookup: CDR1 WSHSY, CDR2 SAAADI. This CDR3 region has 16 residues. The V gene lost 0 bases and the J gene lost 5 bases, with 15 bases spanning the gap. In DNA, the CDR3 is TGCGCCAGCAGTGAGTCGGCGCTCCTACGGGGAGATACGCAGTATTTT. Translation: CASSESALLRGDTQYF.

In its sample, this clonotype was seen many times. This rearrangement joins TRBV5-1 to TRBJ1-2, with D possibly being TRBD1 (6 bases). This CDR3 region has 14 residues. The V gene lost 5 bases and the J gene lost 6 bases, with 17 bases spanning the gap. Germline loops: CDR1 SGHRS, CDR2 YFSETQ. CDR3 DNA: TGCGCCAGCAGTCTTCAGGGGATCGTGGATGGCTACACCTTC. Protein sequence: CASSLQGIVDGYTF.

This clonotype came up many times. This chain uses TRBV28 with TRBJ2-7, with 8 nucleotides matching TRBD1. Germline V gene data show CDR1 as MDHEN and CDR2 as SYDVKM. The CDR3 has 16 residues. V shed 3 bases and J 1 base; nucleotides not matched to a gene: 8. In DNA form, the CDR3 reads TGTGCCAGCAGTTTCGATTTAGACAGGGGTTCCTACGAGCAGTACTTC. Its translation: CASSFDLDRGSYEQYF.

This clonotype turned up a few times. The chain combines TRBV29-1 with TRBJ2-3; D is tentatively TRBD1 or TRBD2 (5 bases each). CDR1 SQVTM and CDR2 ANQGSEA come from the germline V gene. Trimming removed 2 bases from V and 0 bases from J, with 12 bases in between. The CDR3 contains 15 residues. The CDR3 coding sequence is TGCAGCGTTGAATCGGGACCCCTTAGCACAGATACGCAGTATTTT. This translates into CSVESGPLSTDTQYF.

A few counts support this clonotype. CDR3 in DNA: TGTGCCAGTACAGGGATTGGTACGCAGTATTTT. Residues: CASTGIGTQYF. The V call is TRBV28, the J call TRBJ2-3, with a weak D call TRBD1 (6 bases). This CDR3 is 11 amino acids long. Germline V gene sequence: CDR1 MDHEN, CDR2 SYDVKM. Trimming stripped 9 bases from V and 8 bases from J, with 12 bases between.

The rearrangement links TRBV9 to TRBJ1-2, with 7 bases matching TRBD1. V was clipped by 3 bases and J by 0 bases; unmatched bases: 14. The germline gives CDR1 SGDLS, CDR2 YYNGEE. The CDR3 has 18 residues. The CDR3 bases are TGTGCCAGCAGCGATCAACTACAGGGGTCCCTACCTAACTATGGCTACACCTTC. This codes for CASSDQLQGSLPNYGYTF.

The table lists this clonotype with a few counts. The chain couples TRBV7-2 to TRBJ2-7; D gene unclear. This CDR3 is 14 amino acids long. V dropped 3 bases and J dropped 2 bases, with 11 bases sitting between them. Germline CDR1 SGHTA, CDR2 FQGNSA. CDR3 protein: CASSFGLSTYEQYF. The CDR3, as DNA: TGTGCCAGCAGCTTTGGCCTCTCAACCTACGAGCAGTACTTC.

This clonotype occurred a few times. The rearrangement joins TRBV5-1 to TRBJ1-2; tentative D call: TRBD1 (6 bases). V was shortened by 0 bases and J by 6 bases, with 9 bases between the two germline ends. Germline V gene sequence: CDR1 SGHRS, CDR2 YFSETQ. This CDR3 spans 13 amino acids. CDR3 bases: TGCGCCAGCAGCTTGGCCAGGGGAAATGGCTACACCTTC. Translating it yields CASSLARGNGYTF.

This clonotype has a count of ten or more. The rearrangement joins TRBV28 to TRBJ1-4, with 7 bases matching TRBD1. Losses at the gene ends were 5 bases for V and 6 bases for J; bases not matched to a gene: 12. This CDR3 has 16 amino acids. The germline CDR1 and CDR2 sequences are MDHEN and SYDVKM. The CDR3 reads CASSPTTGAQYEKLFF. Here the CDR3 DNA reads TGTGCCAGCAGTCCGACCACAGGGGCGCAATATGAAAAACTGTTTTTT. The entire variable domain, with the rest obtained from reference TRBV28 and TRBJ1-4, is as follows: DVKVTQSSRYLVKRTGEKVFLECVQDMDHENMFWYRQDPGLGLRLIYFSYDVKMKEKGDIPEGYSVSREKKERFSLILESASTNQTSMYLCASSPTTGAQYEKLFFGSGTQLSVL.

This clonotype was observed at least ten times. The J gene is TRBJ2-7, the V gene TRBV5-1; TRBD1 agrees at 9 bases. The germline CDR1 and CDR2 sequences are SGHRS and YFSETQ. V was pared by 2 bases and J by 3 bases, with 15 bases of the junction left unmatched. CDR3 size: 18 residues. In DNA, the CDR3 is TGCGCCAGCAGCTTTCAACAGGGGGCAGAGCGGGCGTACTACGAGCAGTACTTC. Its protein product is CASSFQQGAERAYYEQYF. Full variable domain (outside the CDR3, taken from reference TRBV5-1 and TRBJ2-7): KAGVTQTPRYLIKTRGQQVTLSCSPISGHRSVSWYQQTPGQGLQFLFEYFSETQRNKGNFPGRFSGRQFSNSRSEMNVSTLELGDSALYLCASSFQQGAERAYYEQYFGPGTRLTVT.

This clonotype occurred many times. The chain couples TRBV11-2 to TRBJ1-5; the D is unclear. This CDR3 contains 15 residues. Trimming stripped 2 bases from V and 1 base from J, with 9 bases between. Germline lookup yields CDR1 SGHAT and CDR2 FQNNGV. The CDR3 nucleotides read TGTGCCAGCAGCTTATTCGTAGGGAGCAATCAGCCCCAGCATTTT. Amino acid sequence: CASSLFVGSNQPQHF.